The text below deals with one T cell receptor beta chain. Under the authors' procedure: Reference gene primers were amplified, and this amplification served to estimate nucleated cell counts. Assay: immunoSEQ multiplex PCR; the TCRdb copy retains only in-frame clones and omits some. Clone size and V and J calls were adopted from that table, with D and trimming inferred from the DNA. The table shows approximately 500,000 clones, with around 85% occurring only once. The sample originates from a study of blood T cell repertoires in COVID-19. In the study overall: Italy, Spain and the United States were the sources of the convalescent and acute COVID-19 samples. T cells, B-cell-depleted T cells, or PBMCs supplied cDNA or gDNA.

Trimming removed 5 bases at V and 1 base at J, with 14 bases between. The germline CDR1 and CDR2 sequences are SGHTA and FQGNSA. The CDR3 is made up of 16 amino acids. The sequenced sample was peripheral blood. This clonotype was sampled from a human donor in a cohort sampled during active COVID-19. This chain uses TRBV7-2 with TRBJ2-2; possibly TRBD1 for D (5 bases). The CDR3 loop reads CASSVNLGENTGELFF. CDR3 sequence (DNA): TGTGCCAGCAGCGTAAACCTAGGGGAGAACACCGGGGAGCTGTTTTTT.